This is a list of T cell receptor beta chains from one sample in a study of T cell responses to AZD1222 COVID-19 vaccine. Some clones are missing from TCRdb's copy, which holds only in-frame ones; the method was immunoSEQ multiplex PCR. The sample lists some 150,000 clones; approximately 83% were seen once. Sequencing used peripheral blood, obtained on day 0 of AZD1222 vaccination. The receptors were gathered from an adult in good health. Both conserved end residues are part of each CDR3.

TRBJ1-1 | TRBV6-6 | CASSYSVTGNTEAFF
TRBJ1-2 | TRBV6-5 | CASSYSGPNYGYTF
TRBJ2-1 | TRBV5-4 | CASSTSAGARDEQFF
TRBJ1-1 | TRBV18 | CASSPTTNTEAFF
TRBJ2-6 | TRBV18 | CASSSSGANVLTF
TRBJ2-3 | TRBV18 | CASSQGPDTQYF
TRBJ2-2 | TRBV30 | CASEPLGTGATGELFF
TRBJ2-7 | TRBV9 | CAPRAGGGPYEQYF
TRBJ1-2 | TRBV12-3/TRBV12-4 | CASSRELGGYTF
TRBJ1-5 | TRBV7-2 | CASSLALNQPQHF
TRBJ1-1 | TRBV29-1 | CSVGGPRGTEAFF
TRBJ2-3 | TRBV5-1 | CASSPGQAFTDTQYF
TRBJ1-5 | TRBV4-1 | CASSQDSTVLNQPQHF
TRBJ2-1 | TRBV28 | CASRGTVNNEQFF
TRBJ1-5 | TRBV28 | CASHWAQGDGQPQHF
TRBJ1-2 | TRBV12-3/TRBV12-4 | CASSGTGSGGYTF
TRBJ2-7 | TRBV20-1 | CSARVESEQYF
TRBJ1-5 | TRBV18 | CASSPQGDQPQHF
TRBJ1-2 | TRBV6-6 | CASSYFGAEDGYTF
TRBJ2-7 | TRBV19 | CASSIAPSGAYEQYF
TRBJ2-5 | TRBV3-1/TRBV3-2 | CASSQGFLAGGRGVTQYF
TRBJ2-3 | TRBV7-9 | CASRETSTDTQYF
TRBJ2-4 | TRBV7-2 | CASSQGSGAKNIQYF
TRBJ1-5 | TRBV6-5 | CASRGTGVGNQPQHF
TRBJ2-5 | TRBV28 | CASNQAGGQETQYF
TRBJ1-3 | TRBV19 | CASSPRGVSSGNTIYF
TRBJ2-5 | TRBV29-1 | CSVVGAGNLETQYF
TRBJ2-1 | TRBV7-2 | CASSLDGLAGEQFF
TRBJ1-5 | TRBV6-6 | CASSQNRDQPQHF
TRBJ1-4 | TRBV3-1/TRBV3-2 | CASSPGGSNEKLFF
TRBJ1-6 | TRBV7-9 | CASSTTPSTPLHF
TRBJ2-7 | TRBV7-2 | CASSLPPGTAFGEQYF
TRBJ1-5 | TRBV11-3 | CAMTRDRSSYSNQPQHF
TRBJ1-2 | TRBV6-5 | CASSPWAKDGYTF
TRBJ1-6 | TRBV5-4 | CASSSQGLGASPLHF
TRBJ1-4 | TRBV3-1/TRBV3-2 | CASSRGTVPEKLFF
TRBJ1-1 | TRBV2 | CASSEEIRAEAFF
TRBJ2-5 | TRBV5-1 | CASSSGTLQETQYF
TRBJ2-7 | TRBV7-9 | CASSGQGRGYEQYF
TRBJ2-7 | TRBV2 | CASLGTEYEQYF
TRBJ1-5 | TRBV10-3 | CAISGGTGDNQPQHF
TRBJ2-1 | TRBV6-5 | CASSYSRANEQFF
TRBJ1-6 | TRBV21-1 | CASSKDGIRNSPLHF
TRBJ1-5 | TRBV4-1 | CASSQDGFQPQHF
TRBJ2-3 | TRBV6-1 | CASSGGLAPRVDTQYF
TRBJ1-3 | TRBV10-3 | CAISEGGGNTIYF
TRBJ2-7 | TRBV7-2 | CASSLGSTSVYEQYF
TRBJ2-2 | TRBV3-1/TRBV3-2 | CASSGRTGITGELFF
TRBJ1-2 | TRBV30 | CAWSVGVYGYTF
TRBJ1-6 | TRBV3-1/TRBV3-2 | CASSQITRQNSPLHF
TRBJ1-2 | TRBV5-8 | CASSLAGPSNYGYTF
TRBJ2-6 | TRBV2 | CASRGDGANVLTF
TRBJ1-4 | TRBV6-2/TRBV6-3 | CASSYDWEKLFF